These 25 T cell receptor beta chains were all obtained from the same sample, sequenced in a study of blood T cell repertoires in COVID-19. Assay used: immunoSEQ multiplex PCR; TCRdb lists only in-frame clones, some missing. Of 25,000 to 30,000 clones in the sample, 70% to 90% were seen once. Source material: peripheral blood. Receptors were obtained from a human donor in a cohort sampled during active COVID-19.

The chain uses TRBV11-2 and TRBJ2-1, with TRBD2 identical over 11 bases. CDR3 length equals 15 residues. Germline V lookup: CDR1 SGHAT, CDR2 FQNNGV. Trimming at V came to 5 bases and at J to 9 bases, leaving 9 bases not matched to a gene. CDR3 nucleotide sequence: TGTGCCAGCAGCCCCCAAACTAGCGGGGGCGGTGAGCAGTTCTTC. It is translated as CASSPQTSGGGEQFF.

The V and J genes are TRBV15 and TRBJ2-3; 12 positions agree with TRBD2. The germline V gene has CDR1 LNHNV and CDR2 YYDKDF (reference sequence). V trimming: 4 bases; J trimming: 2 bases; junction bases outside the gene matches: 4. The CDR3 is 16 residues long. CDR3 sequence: CATSTPSGGATDTQYF. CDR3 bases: TGTGCCACCAGCACCCCTAGCGGGGGGGCCACAGATACGCAGTATTTT.

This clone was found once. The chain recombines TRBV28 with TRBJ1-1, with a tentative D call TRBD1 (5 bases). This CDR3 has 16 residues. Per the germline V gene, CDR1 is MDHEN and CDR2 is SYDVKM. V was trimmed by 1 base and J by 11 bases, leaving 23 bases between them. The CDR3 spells CASSLFGGSESLWAFF. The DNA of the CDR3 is TGTGCCAGCAGTTTATTCGGGGGGAGCGAAAGCCTTTGGGCTTTCTTT.

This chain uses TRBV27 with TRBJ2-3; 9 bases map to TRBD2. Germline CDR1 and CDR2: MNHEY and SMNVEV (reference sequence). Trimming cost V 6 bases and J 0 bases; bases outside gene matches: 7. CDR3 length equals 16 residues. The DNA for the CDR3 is TGTGCCAGCAGCCCATCTAGCGGGGCTAGCACAGATACGCAGTATTTT. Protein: CASSPSSGASTDTQYF.

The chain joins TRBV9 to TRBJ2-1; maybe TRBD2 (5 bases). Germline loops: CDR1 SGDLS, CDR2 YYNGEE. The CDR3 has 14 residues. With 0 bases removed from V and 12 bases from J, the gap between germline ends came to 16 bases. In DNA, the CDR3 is TGTGCCAGCAGCGTAGCTGGAGGTCCCCAGGTGCAGTTCTTC. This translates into CASSVAGGPQVQFF.

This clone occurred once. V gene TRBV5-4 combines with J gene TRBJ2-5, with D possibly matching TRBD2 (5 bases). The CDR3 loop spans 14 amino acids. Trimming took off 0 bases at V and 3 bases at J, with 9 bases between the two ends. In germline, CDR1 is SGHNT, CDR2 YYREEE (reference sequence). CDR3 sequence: CASSLEVGEETQYF. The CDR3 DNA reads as TGTGCCAGCAGCTTGGAAGTCGGGGAAGAGACCCAGTACTTC.

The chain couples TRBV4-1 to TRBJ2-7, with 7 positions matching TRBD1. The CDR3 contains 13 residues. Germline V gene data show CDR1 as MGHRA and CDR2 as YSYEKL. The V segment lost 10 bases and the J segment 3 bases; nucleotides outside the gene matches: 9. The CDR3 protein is CATSPRQGYEQYF. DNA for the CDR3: TGCGCCACCTCTCCGCGACAGGGCTACGAGCAGTACTTC.

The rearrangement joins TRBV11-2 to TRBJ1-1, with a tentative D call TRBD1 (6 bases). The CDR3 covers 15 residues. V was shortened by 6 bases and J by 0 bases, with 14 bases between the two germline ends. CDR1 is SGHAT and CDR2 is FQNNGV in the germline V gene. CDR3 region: CASRGAGQLNTEAFF. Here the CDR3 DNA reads TGTGCCAGCAGGGGGGCAGGACAGCTGAACACTGAAGCTTTCTTT.

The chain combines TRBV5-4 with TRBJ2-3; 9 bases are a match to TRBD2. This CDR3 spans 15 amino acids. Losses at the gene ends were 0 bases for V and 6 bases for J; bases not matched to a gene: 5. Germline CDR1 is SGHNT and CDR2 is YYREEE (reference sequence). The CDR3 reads CASSLVGGGADTQYF. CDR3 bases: TGTGCCAGCAGCTTGGTTGGCGGGGGGGCGGATACGCAGTATTTT. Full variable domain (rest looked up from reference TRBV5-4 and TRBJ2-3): ETGVTQSPTHLIKTRGQQVTLRCSSQSGHNTVSWYQQALGQGPQFIFQYYREEENGRGNFPPRFSGLQFPNYSSELNVNALELDDSALYLCASSLVGGGADTQYFGPGTRLTVL.

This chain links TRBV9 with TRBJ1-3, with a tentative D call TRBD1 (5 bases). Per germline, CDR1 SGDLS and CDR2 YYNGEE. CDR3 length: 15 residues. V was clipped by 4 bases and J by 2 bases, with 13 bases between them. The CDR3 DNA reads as TGTGCCAGCAGCCCCGGGGGGATGGCTGGAAACACCATATATTTT. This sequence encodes CASSPGGMAGNTIYF.

In nucleotides, the CDR3 is TGTGCCAGCAGCTGGGTAGGGGGCTCAACCTCAGATACGCAGTATTTT. Amino acid sequence: CASSWVGGSTSDTQYF. The rearrangement uses TRBV7-2 and TRBJ2-3; TRBD1 matches at 7 bases. Germline assignment: CDR1 SGHTA and CDR2 FQGNSA. There are 16 residues in the CDR3. Trimming took 4 bases from V and 4 from J; bases not matched to a gene: 11.

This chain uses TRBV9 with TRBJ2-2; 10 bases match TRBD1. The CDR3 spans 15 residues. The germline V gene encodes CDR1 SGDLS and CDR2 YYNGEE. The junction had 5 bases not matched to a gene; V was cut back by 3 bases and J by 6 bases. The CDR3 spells CASSAPGQGPGELFF. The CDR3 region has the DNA TGTGCCAGCAGCGCACCGGGACAGGGGCCCGGGGAGCTGTTTTTT.

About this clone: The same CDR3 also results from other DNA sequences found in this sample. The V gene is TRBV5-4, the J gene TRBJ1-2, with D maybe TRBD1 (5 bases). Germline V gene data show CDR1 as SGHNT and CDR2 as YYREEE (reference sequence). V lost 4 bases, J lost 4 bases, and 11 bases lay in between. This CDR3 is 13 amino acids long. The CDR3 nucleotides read TGTGCCAGCAGCACAAGGGGTGGCTATGGCTACACCTTC. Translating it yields CASSTRGGYGYTF.

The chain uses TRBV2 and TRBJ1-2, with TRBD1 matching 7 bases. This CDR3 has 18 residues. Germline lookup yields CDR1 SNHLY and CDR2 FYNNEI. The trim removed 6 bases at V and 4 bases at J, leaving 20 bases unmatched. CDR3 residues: CASSWGTGEGGSGYGYTF. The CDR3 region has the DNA TGTGCCAGCAGCTGGGGTACGGGTGAAGGGGGCTCGGGCTATGGCTACACCTTC.

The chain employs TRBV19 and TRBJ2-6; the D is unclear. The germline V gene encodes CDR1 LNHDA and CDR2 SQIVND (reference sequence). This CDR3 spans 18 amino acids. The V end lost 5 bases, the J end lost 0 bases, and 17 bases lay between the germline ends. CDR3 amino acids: CASSFGDLLPSGANVLTF. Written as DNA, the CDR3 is TGTGCCAGTAGTTTCGGAGATTTGCTCCCCTCTGGGGCCAACGTCCTGACTTTC.

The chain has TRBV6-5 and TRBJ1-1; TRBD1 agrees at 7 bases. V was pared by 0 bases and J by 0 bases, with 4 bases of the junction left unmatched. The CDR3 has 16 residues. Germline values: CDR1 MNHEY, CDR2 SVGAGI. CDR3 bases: TGTGCCAGCAGTTACTCGGGACAGAGTTTGAACACTGAAGCTTTCTTT. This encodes CASSYSGQSLNTEAFF.

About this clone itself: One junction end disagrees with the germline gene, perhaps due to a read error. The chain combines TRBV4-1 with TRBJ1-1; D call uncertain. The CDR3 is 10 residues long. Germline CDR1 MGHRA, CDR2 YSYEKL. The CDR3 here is CASSQDQVLF. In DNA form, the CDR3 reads TGCGCCAGCAGCCAAGATCAGGTTCTCTTT.

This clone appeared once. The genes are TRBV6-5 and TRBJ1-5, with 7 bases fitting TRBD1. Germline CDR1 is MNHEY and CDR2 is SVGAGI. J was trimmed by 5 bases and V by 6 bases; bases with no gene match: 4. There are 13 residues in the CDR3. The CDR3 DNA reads TGTGCCAGCAGCCCGGACAGGCATCAGCCCCAGCATTTT. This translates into CASSPDRHQPQHF.

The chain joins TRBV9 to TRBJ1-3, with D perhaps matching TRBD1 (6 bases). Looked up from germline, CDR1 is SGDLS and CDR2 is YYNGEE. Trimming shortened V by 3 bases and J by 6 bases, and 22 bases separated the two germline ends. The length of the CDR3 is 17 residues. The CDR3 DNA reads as TGTGCCAGCAGCGGAGGTCTTGCGGGGGGCGTAGTAAACACCATATATTTT. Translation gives CASSGGLAGGVVNTIYF.

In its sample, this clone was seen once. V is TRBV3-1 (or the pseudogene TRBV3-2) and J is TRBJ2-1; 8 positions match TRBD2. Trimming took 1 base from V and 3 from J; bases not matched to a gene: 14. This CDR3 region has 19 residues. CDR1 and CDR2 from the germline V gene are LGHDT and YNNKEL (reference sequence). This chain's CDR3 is CASSQGRKTGGPFYNEQFF. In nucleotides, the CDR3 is TGTGCCAGCAGCCAAGGGAGGAAAACGGGGGGGCCCTTCTACAATGAGCAGTTCTTC.

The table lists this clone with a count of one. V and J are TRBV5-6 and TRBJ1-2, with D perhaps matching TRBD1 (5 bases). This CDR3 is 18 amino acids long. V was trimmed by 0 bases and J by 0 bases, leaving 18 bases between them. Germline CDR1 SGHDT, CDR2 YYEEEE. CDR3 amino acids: CASSLGGPGGASNYGYTF. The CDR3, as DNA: TGTGCCAGCAGCTTGGGAGGCCCTGGCGGGGCTTCTAACTATGGCTACACCTTC.

The CDR3 reads CASSLQGADTQYF. The DNA for the CDR3 is TGTGCCAGCAGCCTACAGGGGGCGGATACGCAGTATTTT. The rearrangement links TRBV5-4 to TRBJ2-3; 9 positions agree with TRBD1. The CDR3 sequence is 13 residues long. V lost 4 bases, J lost 6 bases, and 3 bases stayed unmatched. CDR1 SGHNT and CDR2 YYREEE come from the germline V gene (reference sequence).

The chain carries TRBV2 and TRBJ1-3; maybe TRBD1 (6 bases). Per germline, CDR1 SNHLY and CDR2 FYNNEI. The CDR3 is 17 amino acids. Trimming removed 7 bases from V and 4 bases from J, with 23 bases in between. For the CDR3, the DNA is TGTGCCAGCACTCTCCTGGGGGGGCTTCTCACGGGAAACACCATATATTTT. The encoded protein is CASTLLGGLLTGNTIYF.

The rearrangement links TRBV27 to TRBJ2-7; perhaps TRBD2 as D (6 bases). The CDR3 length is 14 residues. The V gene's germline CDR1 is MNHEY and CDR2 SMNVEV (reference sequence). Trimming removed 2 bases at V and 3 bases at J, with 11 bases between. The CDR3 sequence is CASSLGDSLYEQYF. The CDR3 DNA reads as TGTGCCAGCAGTTTAGGGGACTCTCTCTACGAGCAGTACTTC.

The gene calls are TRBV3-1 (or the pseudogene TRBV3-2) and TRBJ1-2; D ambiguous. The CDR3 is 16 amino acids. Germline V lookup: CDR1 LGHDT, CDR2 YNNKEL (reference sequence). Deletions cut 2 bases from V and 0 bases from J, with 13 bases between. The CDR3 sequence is CASSQPPPGSNYGYTF. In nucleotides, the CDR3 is TGTGCCAGCAGCCAACCCCCACCGGGGTCTAACTATGGCTACACCTTC.